The text below deals with one TCR beta chain. Its antigen is not known. The data were taken from a study of cytomegalovirus exposure and HLA in healthy donors. This CDR3 region has 15 residues. The germline CDR1 and CDR2 sequences are SEHNR and FQNEAQ (reference sequence). The V end was cut by 1 base, the J end by 7 bases, with 11 bases between. Study observations and caveats: Confirmation in vitro established that three CMV-associated chains were specific for CMV antigens. Among donors in an Asian-associated ancestry cluster, a later analysis reportedly found fewer N-insertions than the roughly 730-donor mean.

PCR was performed using 60 Vbeta and 13 Jbeta primers. Profiled with immunoSEQ multiplex PCR; TCRdb holds only in-frame clones, not every one. The table includes some 190,000 clones, around 80% detected once. This rearrangement joins TRBV7-9 to TRBJ1-6; tentatively, D is TRBD1 (6 bases). Sample: PBMCs. The TCR originated in a young woman in good health and CMV-seropositive. DNA for the CDR3: TGTGCCAGCAGCTTAGAACAGGGAATCAATTCACCCCTCCACTTT. It encodes CASSLEQGINSPLHF.